Listed here are 22 T cell receptor beta chains from one sample, sequenced in a study of blood T cell repertoires in COVID-19. Clones were read by immunoSEQ multiplex PCR, and TCRdb kept only the in-frame ones, dropping some. The table records roughly 41,000 clones, about 74% of them present only once. The sample comprised peripheral blood. The receptors were sampled from a man in his sixties or seventies with COVID-19, enrolled during active disease.

This rearrangement joins TRBV7-3 to TRBJ2-3; D may be TRBD2 (6 bases). The germline gives CDR1 SGHTA, CDR2 FQGTGA. This CDR3 contains 15 residues. The V gene lost 1 base and the J gene lost 2 bases, with 10 bases spanning the gap. The CDR3 here is CASSLIGGDTDTQYF. The CDR3 DNA follows: TGTGCCAGCAGCTTAATAGGCGGGGACACAGATACGCAGTATTTT. The full variable domain, its missing parts supplied by reference TRBV7-3 and TRBJ2-3, is GAGVSQTPSNKVTEKGKYVELRCDPISGHTALYWYRQSLGQGPEFLIYFQGTGAADDSGLPNDRFFAVRPEGSVSTLKIQRTERGDSAVYLCASSLIGGDTDTQYFGPGTRLTVL.

J is TRBJ2-1 and V is TRBV14; D remains ambiguous. V shed 2 bases and J shed 6 bases, with 5 bases lying between them. There are 12 residues in the CDR3. Per the germline V gene, CDR1 is SGHDN and CDR2 is FVKESK. The CDR3 nucleotides read TGTGCCAGCAGCCAAACACCCAATGAGCAGTTCTTC. Protein: CASSQTPNEQFF.

The chain uses TRBV18 and TRBJ1-2; D may be TRBD1 (5 bases). Germline V CDR1 and CDR2: KGHSH, LQKENI. CDR3 length: 14 residues. The ends were cut back, 3 bases at V and 5 bases at J, with 13 bases in the middle. For the CDR3, the DNA is TGTGCCAGCTCACCCACCTCAGGGCGTTATGGCTACACCTTC. Translated, it gives CASSPTSGRYGYTF.

The chain is built from TRBV5-1 and TRBJ1-1; tentative D call: TRBD1 (5 bases). The V end lost 3 bases, the J end lost 2 bases, and 11 bases lay between the germline ends. From germline, CDR1 is SGHRS and CDR2 YFSETQ. This CDR3 is built from 14 residues. The CDR3 region is CASSSQGANTEAFF. Here the CDR3 DNA reads TGCGCCAGCAGCTCGCAGGGTGCCAACACTGAAGCTTTCTTT.

V gene TRBV7-8 combines with J gene TRBJ2-5; 9 bases map to TRBD2. CDR1 SGHVS and CDR2 FQNEAQ come from the germline V gene. This CDR3 has 17 amino acids. V lost 5 bases to trimming and J lost 2 bases; unmatched junction nucleotides: 12. The DNA of the CDR3 is TGTGCCAGCAGCCCCCGCCCCAGTAGCGGGGGACAAGAGACCCAGTACTTC. It translates to CASSPRPSSGGQETQYF.

The V call is TRBV6-5, the J call TRBJ1-2; 12 bases line up with TRBD1. Trimming cost V 6 bases and J 4 bases; bases outside gene matches: 6. The germline V gene encodes CDR1 MNHEY and CDR2 SVGAGI. This CDR3 is 15 amino acids long. CDR3 nucleotides: TGTGCCAGCAGGGGGGACAGGGGGCATGGCTATGGCTACACCTTC. Residues: CASRGDRGHGYGYTF.

The rearrangement joins TRBV6-4 to TRBJ2-1, with D perhaps matching TRBD2 (6 bases). Germline V gene sequence: CDR1 MRHNA, CDR2 SNTAGT. The CDR3 loop spans 12 amino acids. The V gene lost 8 bases and the J gene lost 9 bases, with 14 bases spanning the gap. The CDR3 DNA is TGTGCCAGCGGCCAGGCCGGGGGTGAGCAGTTCTTC. Its translation: CASGQAGGEQFF.

This rearrangement joins TRBV5-8 to TRBJ1-2; 9 bases align to TRBD1. V dropped 5 bases and J dropped 8; count of bases not matched to a gene: 4. The germline V gene encodes CDR1 SGHTS and CDR2 YDEGEE. The CDR3 is 12 residues long. CDR3 region: CASRGQGGGYTF. The DNA of the CDR3 is TGTGCCAGCAGGGGACAGGGAGGCGGCTACACCTTC.

The chain employs TRBV3-1 (or the pseudogene TRBV3-2) and TRBJ2-2; 9 bases agree with TRBD2. Germline-derived CDR1 and CDR2 are LGHDT and YNNKEL (reference sequence). The CDR3 sequence is 16 residues long. Trimming took 4 bases from V and 7 from J; bases not matched to a gene: 10. Written as DNA, the CDR3 is TGTGCCAGCAGCCCCGGTAGCGGGAGTACTGGCGGGGAGCTGTTTTTT. It specifies CASSPGSGSTGGELFF.

The chain recombines TRBV6-2 or TRBV6-3 with TRBJ2-6; D gene uncertain. The germline CDR1 and CDR2 sequences are MNHEY and SVGEGT. Trimming removed 5 bases at V and 1 base at J, with 15 bases between. The CDR3 runs to 17 residues. CDR3 bases: TGTGCCAGCAGTAAGGAGAGGCTGAGGTCTGGGGCCAACGTCCTGACTTTC. It specifies CASSKERLRSGANVLTF.

Ten or more counts support this clone. V gene TRBV7-3 combines with J gene TRBJ2-1; 7 positions agree with TRBD2. CDR3 size: 16 residues. V gave up 5 bases and J gave up 5 bases; unmatched junction bases: 12. Germline CDR1 reads SGHTA; CDR2 reads FQGTGA. CDR3 residues: CASSPPTSAANNEQFF. Written as DNA, the CDR3 is TGTGCCAGCAGCCCCCCTACTAGCGCGGCTAACAATGAGCAGTTCTTC.

The chain combines TRBV18 with TRBJ2-2; TRBD2 agrees at 7 bases. V lost 8 bases to trimming and J lost 2 bases; unmatched junction nucleotides: 11. CDR1 is KGHSH and CDR2 is LQKENI in the germline V gene. The CDR3 spans 16 residues. Written as DNA, the CDR3 is TGTGCCAGCGTACGATCCGGGACTACTAACACCGGGGAGCTGTTTTTT. Translating it yields CASVRSGTTNTGELFF.

V is TRBV27 and J is TRBJ1-3; D perhaps matches TRBD1 (6 bases). The V end was cut by 0 bases, the J end by 4 bases, with 10 bases between. The CDR3 has 15 amino acids. Germline CDR1 reads MNHEY; CDR2 reads SMNVEV (reference sequence). The DNA of the CDR3 is TGTGCCAGCAGTTTATCCCCAGGGGCCGGAAACACCATATATTTT. Protein sequence: CASSLSPGAGNTIYF.

CDR3 nucleotide sequence: TGTGCCAGCAGCGAGCGGGGACAAGAAAATGTGTGTCAGCCCCAGCATTTT. This codes for CASSERGQENVCQPQHF. The chain joins TRBV4-2 to TRBJ1-5, with D maybe TRBD1 (6 bases). With 5 bases removed from V and 6 bases from J, the gap between germline ends came to 23 bases. Germline values: CDR1 LGHNA, CDR2 YNFKEQ. The CDR3 contains 17 residues.

The rearrangement joins TRBV18 to TRBJ2-7; TRBD2 agrees at 9 bases. The germline gives CDR1 KGHSH, CDR2 LQKENI. The CDR3 sequence is 16 residues long. The J segment lost 4 bases and the V segment lost 2 bases, leaving 9 bases of the junction unmatched. CDR3 protein: CASSPTSGTSRYEQYF. CDR3 nucleotides: TGTGCCAGCTCACCAACCTCGGGGACTAGCAGATACGAGCAGTACTTC.

The chain joins TRBV5-1 to TRBJ2-1, with TRBD2 matching over 9 bases. CDR1 is SGHRS and CDR2 is YFSETQ in the germline V gene. This CDR3 region has 14 residues. V was clipped by 6 bases and J by 6 bases; unmatched bases: 7. CDR3 bases: TGCGCCAGCACCGCCCGCGGGGGGGTCAATGAGCAGTTCTTC. Translated, it gives CASTARGGVNEQFF.

V usage is TRBV9 and J usage is TRBJ1-2, with 9 nucleotides matching TRBD1. J lost 5 bases, V lost 4 bases, and 3 bases had no gene match. Germline loops: CDR1 SGDLS, CDR2 YYNGEE. The CDR3 contains 13 residues. CDR3 region: CASSTGQGYGYTF. As DNA, the CDR3 is TGTGCCAGCAGCACGGGACAGGGTTATGGCTACACCTTC.

The V and J genes are TRBV12-5 and TRBJ2-1, with TRBD2 identical over 8 bases. This CDR3 is 13 amino acids long. Germline V CDR1 and CDR2: LGHNT, FRNRAP. Losses at the gene ends were 5 bases for V and 8 bases for J; bases not matched to a gene: 5. Here the CDR3 DNA reads TGTGCTAGTGGTCCTCCAGCGGGAGATGAGCAGTTCTTC. It codes for CASGPPAGDEQFF.

The V call is TRBV29-1, the J call TRBJ2-5; TRBD1 agrees at 7 bases. This CDR3 has 14 residues. CDR1 and CDR2 (germline): SQVTM, ANQGSEA. The V segment lost 3 bases and the J segment 2 bases; nucleotides outside the gene matches: 6. This CDR3 is CSVDLTGNQETQYF. CDR3 in DNA: TGCAGCGTTGACTTGACAGGGAATCAAGAGACCCAGTACTTC.

V is TRBV11-2 and J is TRBJ1-5; 8 bases agree with TRBD1. CDR1 and CDR2 (germline): SGHAT, FQNNGV. J was trimmed by 4 bases and V by 5 bases; bases with no gene match: 1. This CDR3 has 13 residues. The CDR3: CASSRQGNQPQHF. In DNA, the CDR3 is TGTGCCAGCAGCCGACAGGGGAATCAGCCCCAGCATTTT.

The gene calls are TRBV4-1 and TRBJ2-7, with 7 bases aligning to TRBD1. The CDR3 has 15 amino acids. V lost 2 bases to trimming and J lost 0 bases; unmatched junction nucleotides: 4. Germline-derived CDR1 and CDR2 are MGHRA and YSYEKL. CDR3 sequence (DNA): TGCGCCAGCAGCCAATCGGGACAGAACTCCTACGAGCAGTACTTC. Amino acid sequence: CASSQSGQNSYEQYF.

The table lists this clone with a count of one. The V call is TRBV29-1, the J call TRBJ2-7; maybe TRBD2 (6 bases). The CDR3 spans 12 residues. Trimming shortened V by 4 bases and J by 5 bases, and 12 bases separated the two germline ends. From germline, CDR1 is SQVTM and CDR2 ANQGSEA. The DNA for the CDR3 is TGCAGCGTTGGGGGGGACGCCGACGAGCAGTACTTC. This translates into CSVGGDADEQYF.